This T cell receptor (beta chain) came from a study of T cell responses to AZD1222 COVID-19 vaccine. Study conclusions and caveats: Repertoires were obtained only post-peak T cell response. Only five to seven AZD1222 recipients were seropositive at baseline.

Sequenced by immunoSEQ multiplex PCR; TCRdb stores in-frame clones only, minus some. The table shows roughly 140,000 clones, with around 88% occurring only once. This clone was seen once. Its antigen is not known. The V gene lost 4 bases and the J gene lost 11 bases, with 23 bases spanning the gap. CDR1 and CDR2 (germline): MGHDK, SYGVNS. There are 15 residues in the CDR3. The TCR originated in an adult in good health. This chain uses TRBV25-1 with TRBJ1-2, with D perhaps TRBD1 (6 bases). Material: peripheral blood, obtained on day 0 of AZD1222 vaccination. CDR3 bases: TGTGCCAGCAGTGCCTCCGGGGGCCAGGGGCGGTGGTACACCTTC. This gives the protein CASSASGGQGRWYTF.